Shown below are 6 T cell receptor beta chains from a single sample sequenced in a study of shared T cell receptors in the human thymus. The method was immunoSEQ multiplex PCR; TCRdb's version includes in-frame clones alone and lacks a portion of them. The sample yields some 660,000 clones, approximately 87% seen once. This same sample was also part of a study on human thymus T cells.

Sequencing was performed on thymocytes. Receptor source: a boy in the first two years of life with a congenital heart defect.

The chain is built from TRBV19 and TRBJ2-5; 9 positions match TRBD2. V lost 5 bases and J lost 5; bases outside the gene matches: 12. The V gene's germline CDR1 is LNHDA and CDR2 SQIVND (reference sequence). The CDR3 covers 16 residues. The CDR3 DNA follows: TGTGCCAGTAGTCTAAACGGACTAGCGAGGAGGGAGACCCAGTACTTC. Translated: CASSLNGLARRETQYF.

The CDR3 DNA follows: TGCGCCAGCAGCCAAGTGCGGGGTCCTTACGAGCAGTACTTC. It translates to CASSQVRGPYEQYF. V is TRBV4-1 and J is TRBJ2-7, with D perhaps TRBD2 (6 bases). The germline CDR1 and CDR2 sequences are MGHRA and YSYEKL. V was pared by 1 base and J by 4 bases, with 11 bases between. The CDR3 has 14 residues.

This clone was detected only a few times. This rearrangement joins TRBV7-9 to TRBJ2-2, with D possibly matching TRBD2 (5 bases). In germline, CDR1 is SEHNR, CDR2 FQNEAQ (reference sequence). The V end was cut by 2 bases, the J end by 3 bases, with 13 bases between. The CDR3 spans 16 residues. CDR3 DNA sequence: TGTGCCAGCAGCTTACGTCGGGGAAAAGACACCGGGGAGCTGTTTTTT. It is translated as CASSLRRGKDTGELFF. Full variable domain (rest looked up from reference TRBV7-9 and TRBJ2-2): DTGVSQNPRHKITKRGQNVTFRCDPISEHNRLYWYRQTLGQGPEFLTYFQNEAQLEKSRLLSDRFSAERPKGSFSTLEIQRTEQGDSAMYLCASSLRRGKDTGELFFGEGSRLTVL.

This clone has only one observation. The J gene is TRBJ2-1, the V gene TRBV29-1; 10 nucleotides agree with TRBD2. With 3 bases clipped from V and 6 bases from J, the junction kept 8 bases outside the gene matches. The germline V gene encodes CDR1 SQVTM and CDR2 ANQGSEA. CDR3 length equals 15 residues. Here the CDR3 reads CSVEGLAGVPNEQFF. CDR3 coding DNA: TGCAGCGTTGAGGGGCTAGCGGGAGTCCCCAATGAGCAGTTCTTC.

This rearrangement joins TRBV28 to TRBJ2-3; a possible D gene is TRBD1 (6 bases). In germline, CDR1 is MDHEN, CDR2 SYDVKM. This CDR3 has 15 amino acids. Trimming shortened V by 3 bases and J by 0 bases, and 10 bases separated the two germline ends. Written as DNA, the CDR3 is TGTGCCAGCAGTTTGCCAGGGGCGAGCACAGATACGCAGTATTTT. Translated, it gives CASSLPGASTDTQYF.

This chain uses TRBV28 with TRBJ2-3; 7 positions match TRBD1. Germline values: CDR1 MDHEN, CDR2 SYDVKM. The CDR3 loop spans 16 amino acids. With V trimmed by 1 base and J by 5 bases, 9 bases remained unmatched. CDR3 bases: TGTGCCAGCAGTTTATCCCTCAATGGACAGGTAGATACGCAGTATTTT. This gives the protein CASSLSLNGQVDTQYF.